The 3 T cell receptor beta chains below come from one sample, sequenced in a study of blood T cells in healthy people across ages (dated by TCRdb to about 2015). Libraries were made using 5' RACE. Sequenced using an Illumina HiSeq 2500. The second PCR ran for about 7 to 11 cycles and used a J-beta primer mix along with a sample-barcoded 5' primer. The public reads were run again by TCRdb, first through fastp at Q25 and then through MiXCR, and only productive beta chains were kept. Entries are consolidated by CDR3 protein sequence, retaining the most common genes and DNA. The sample table contains 2 million or so distinct CDR3 sequences; only one count was recorded for just under 50% of them. The ten largest clonotypes hold 2.1% of the sample. Sequencing input: blood. These receptors were obtained from a woman aged 40 to 49 in good health.

This chain connects TRBV6-2 or TRBV6-3 to TRBJ2-1, with 8 bases matching TRBD2. The V gene end was trimmed by 5 bases and the J gene end by 6 bases; junction bases not matched to a gene: 3. The CDR3 is 13 amino acids. The germline V gene has CDR1 MNHEY and CDR2 SVGEGT. Written as DNA, the CDR3 is TGTGCCAGCAGTGGACTAGCCTCCAATGAGCAGTTCTTC. Its protein product is CASSGLASNEQFF.

This sequence joins TRBV20-1 and TRBJ2-3; 12 bases are shared with TRBD2. The CDR3 covers 15 residues. Unmatched junction bases numbered 3, after V lost 0 bases and J lost 5 bases. Germline CDR1 is DFQATT and CDR2 is SNEGSKA (reference sequence). The CDR3 here is CSARDILAGGDTQYF. Here the CDR3 DNA reads TGCAGTGCTAGAGATATACTAGCGGGGGGAGATACGCAGTATTTT.

V and J are TRBV27 and TRBJ2-5; a possible D gene is TRBD2 (7 bases). The J call may be faulty, since TRBJ2-7 better matches the DNA end. Germline V gene lookup returns CDR1 MNHEY and CDR2 SMNVEV (reference sequence). This CDR3 region has 13 residues. In DNA, the CDR3 is TGTGCCAGCAGTGGAGCCCGGGGGGCCGAGCAGTACTTC. Protein sequence: CASSGARGAEQYF.